This T cell receptor beta chain was profiled in a study of cytomegalovirus exposure and HLA in healthy donors. Study outcomes and limitations: In a later analysis, across HLA loci, associated TCR counts were highest for DRB1, lowest for HLA-C. An apparent linkage of common viral pathogens to several of the most significant clusters emerged in a later analysis.

The CDR3 sequence is 13 residues long. The germline gives CDR1 SGHAT, CDR2 FQNNGV. V lost 0 bases and J lost 12; bases outside the gene matches: 5. Comment on this clone: Its target is unknown.

The study ran its PCR with 60 Vbeta and 13 Jbeta primers. The data were produced by immunoSEQ multiplex PCR, yet TCRdb's version contains in-frame clones alone and is incomplete. The sample includes around 220,000 clones, roughly 83% of them seen just once. The rearrangement joins TRBV11-2 to TRBJ2-1; 7 positions match TRBD2. The specimen was PBMCs. The receptor was isolated from a girl aged 10-17 years in good health and CMV-seronegative. The CDR3 here is CASSLDLGGRQFF. The CDR3 bases are TGTGCCAGCAGCTTAGATTTAGGCGGGAGGCAGTTCTTC.